Below, 27 T cell receptor beta chains from the same sample are listed, as sequenced in a study of blood T cell repertoires in COVID-19. Only in-frame clones appear in the TCRdb table, and some are missing; sequencing was by immunoSEQ multiplex PCR. The sample shows more than 150,000 clones, roughly 88% of them seen only once. The sample comprised peripheral blood. The receptors were gathered from a woman aged 55-69 years with acute or convalescent COVID-19.

This clone has a handful of counts. Written as DNA, the CDR3 is TGTGCCAGCAGCCCTCTATCCGGAGGGCGGCAAGAGACCCAGTACTTC. It codes for CASSPLSGGRQETQYF. The V call is TRBV7-8, the J call TRBJ2-5, with D maybe TRBD2 (6 bases). The CDR3 runs to 16 residues. CDR1 is SGHVS, CDR2 FQNEAQ, per germline. V was trimmed by 5 bases and J by 2 bases, leaving 18 bases between them.

This rearrangement joins TRBV7-6 to TRBJ2-2; weak D call: TRBD1 (6 bases). The CDR3 sequence is 15 residues long. The V gene's germline CDR1 is SGHVS and CDR2 FNYEAQ. V was shortened by 3 bases and J by 0 bases, with 8 bases between the two germline ends. CDR3 sequence: CASSFWGPNTGELFF. CDR3 sequence (DNA): TGTGCCAGCAGCTTTTGGGGGCCGAACACCGGGGAGCTGTTTTTT.

This sequence joins TRBV5-1 and TRBJ2-2, with TRBD1 matching over 8 bases. J lost 5 bases, V lost 3 bases, and 6 bases had no gene match. Germline loops: CDR1 SGHRS, CDR2 YFSETQ. The CDR3 sequence is 15 residues long. CDR3 nucleotide sequence: TGCGCCAGCAGCTCAAGGACAGGGTTAACCGGGGAGCTGTTTTTT. This gives the protein CASSSRTGLTGELFF.

This chain joins TRBV5-4 and TRBJ2-7; TRBD1 matches at 9 bases. This CDR3 is 15 amino acids long. CDR1 is SGHNT, CDR2 YYREEE, per germline (reference sequence). The V segment lost 0 bases and the J segment 7 bases; nucleotides outside the gene matches: 8. The CDR3 here is CASSLGGQGVGEQYF. In DNA form, the CDR3 reads TGTGCCAGCAGCTTGGGGGGACAGGGAGTAGGGGAGCAGTACTTC.

This clone showed up just a few times. The chain links TRBV5-4 to TRBJ1-1; D uncertain. Looked up from germline, CDR1 is SGHNT and CDR2 is YYREEE (reference sequence). The CDR3 loop spans 14 amino acids. The V and J ends lost 4 bases and 6 bases respectively, with 16 bases between them. CDR3 coding DNA: TGTGCCAGCAGCCGAACGAGGGATGGGGCTGAAGCTTTCTTT. Amino acid sequence: CASSRTRDGAEAFF. The full variable domain, in which reference TRBV5-4 and TRBJ1-1 provide the parts outside the CDR3, is ETGVTQSPTHLIKTRGQQVTLRCSSQSGHNTVSWYQQALGQGPQFIFQYYREEENGRGNFPPRFSGLQFPNYSSELNVNALELDDSALYLCASSRTRDGAEAFFGQGTRLTVV.

The gene calls are TRBV7-8 and TRBJ1-1, with 9 positions matching TRBD1. There are 14 residues in the CDR3. The germline gives CDR1 SGHVS, CDR2 FQNEAQ. Trimming at V came to 5 bases and at J to 5 bases, leaving 6 bases not matched to a gene. The CDR3 DNA sequence: TGTGCCAGCAGCGCGACGACAGGGGGTACTGAAGCTTTCTTT. Amino acid sequence: CASSATTGGTEAFF. Supplemented by reference TRBV7-8 and TRBJ1-1, the full variable domain reads GAGVSQSPRYKVAKRGQDVALRCDPISGHVSLFWYQQALGQGPEFLTYFQNEAQLDKSGLPSDRFFAERPEGSVSTLKIQRTQQEDSAVYLCASSATTGGTEAFFGQGTRLTVV.

The V and J genes are TRBV19 and TRBJ1-5; 7 positions match TRBD1. The CDR3 runs to 16 residues. Losses at the gene ends were 4 bases for V and 0 bases for J; bases not matched to a gene: 6. In germline, CDR1 is LNHDA, CDR2 SQIVND (reference sequence). Here the CDR3 DNA reads TGTGCCAGTAGTACGTTAGGGGGCTCTAGCAATCAGCCCCAGCATTTT. Translation gives CASSTLGGSSNQPQHF.

V gene TRBV2 combines with J gene TRBJ1-1; D uncertain. Trimming cost V 2 bases and J 7 bases, with 17 bases left between them. The germline gives CDR1 SNHLY, CDR2 FYNNEI. The CDR3 is made up of 15 amino acids. The CDR3 nucleotides read TGTGCCAGCAGTGAAAGGATGACTGGCTCCAGTGAAGCTTTCTTT. It specifies CASSERMTGSSEAFF.

The chain carries TRBV13 and TRBJ2-3; possible D gene TRBD2, 5 bases. The CDR3 has 14 amino acids. With 5 bases removed from V and 2 bases from J, the gap between germline ends came to 11 bases. CDR1 and CDR2 (germline): PRHDT, FYEKMQ (reference sequence). CDR3 loop: CASSPGVLTDTQYF. The CDR3 region has the DNA TGTGCCAGCAGCCCCGGGGTCCTCACAGATACGCAGTATTTT.

J is TRBJ2-7 and V is TRBV29-1; 9 bases map to TRBD1. Germline V gives CDR1 SQVTM, CDR2 ANQGSEA. The CDR3 loop spans 12 amino acids. V gave up 6 bases and J gave up 3 bases; unmatched junction bases: 3. CDR3 DNA sequence: TGCAGCGTGGGGACAGGGTACTACGAGCAGTACTTC. Translation: CSVGTGYYEQYF.

This clone was picked up one time. V is TRBV6-5 and J is TRBJ1-1, with 9 positions matching TRBD1. This CDR3 comprises 13 residues. Trimming took 6 bases from V and 5 from J; bases not matched to a gene: 4. Germline loops: CDR1 MNHEY, CDR2 SVGAGI. Written as DNA, the CDR3 is TGTGCCAGCAGGTCTGACAGGGGGACTGAAGCTTTCTTT. Its translation: CASRSDRGTEAFF.

This clone was recorded a few times. The chain joins TRBV5-6 to TRBJ2-7, with D possibly TRBD1 on 6 matching bases. Germline values: CDR1 SGHDT, CDR2 YYEEEE. The CDR3 totals 16 residues. V was cut by 4 bases and J by 0 bases, with 17 bases left in between. The CDR3 sequence is CASSPGARGLSYEQYF. In nucleotides, the CDR3 is TGTGCCAGCAGCCCTGGCGCCAGGGGCCTCTCCTACGAGCAGTACTTC.

Only one count was recorded for this clone. The chain joins TRBV20-1 to TRBJ1-1; 7 nucleotides line up with TRBD1. The CDR3 has 13 amino acids. Germline loops: CDR1 DFQATT, CDR2 SNEGSKA (reference sequence). The trim removed 3 bases at V and 4 bases at J, leaving 5 bases unmatched. In DNA, the CDR3 is TGCAGTGCTAGTGGGGACAGTCGCACTGAAGCTTTCTTT. This translates into CSASGDSRTEAFF.

V usage is TRBV6-5 and J usage is TRBJ1-1; D is undetermined. Germline CDR1 MNHEY, CDR2 SVGAGI. The CDR3 covers 11 residues. CDR3 sequence reads: CAAHRNTEAFF. CDR3 in DNA: TGTGCGGCACACAGGAACACTGAAGCTTTCTTT.

This clone was seen once. The chain couples TRBV6-1 to TRBJ1-5; 8 nucleotides line up with TRBD1. The CDR3 sequence is 18 residues long. The V gene end was trimmed by 1 base and the J gene end by 3 bases; junction bases not matched to a gene: 11. Germline V CDR1 and CDR2: MNHNS, SASEGT. CDR3 loop: CASSEEDRVRVDNQPQHF. CDR3 nucleotide sequence: TGTGCCAGCAGTGAAGAGGACAGGGTCAGGGTCGACAATCAGCCCCAGCATTTT.

CDR3 sequence (DNA): TGTGCCAGCAGCTTGTTCCTCGGGGTGTACAATGAGCAGTTCTTC. Amino acids: CASSLFLGVYNEQFF. V usage is TRBV5-6 and J usage is TRBJ2-1, with D possibly being TRBD2 (5 bases). Deletions cut 1 base from V and 4 bases from J, with 12 bases between. This CDR3 spans 15 amino acids. Germline V gives CDR1 SGHDT, CDR2 YYEEEE.

V usage is TRBV19 and J usage is TRBJ1-2, with TRBD1 identical over 7 bases. The CDR3 contains 15 residues. From germline, CDR1 is LNHDA and CDR2 SQIVND (reference sequence). V was pared by 4 bases and J by 7 bases, with 12 bases of the junction left unmatched. The CDR3 DNA reads TGTGCCAGTAGTACACGGGCACAGGGGCAGGGTGGCTACACCTTC. Amino acids: CASSTRAQGQGGYTF. Drawing the rest from reference TRBV19 and TRBJ1-2, the complete variable domain is DGGITQSPKYLFRKEGQNVTLSCEQNLNHDAMYWYRQDPGQGLRLIYYSQIVNDFQKGDIAEGYSVSREKKESFPLTVTSAQKNPTAFYLCASSTRAQGQGGYTFGSGTRLTVV.

The V gene is TRBV28, the J gene TRBJ2-1, with D maybe TRBD2 (5 bases). The CDR3 length is 15 residues. Trimming shortened V by 5 bases and J by 7 bases, and 18 bases separated the two germline ends. Germline assignment: CDR1 MDHEN and CDR2 SYDVKM. This CDR3 reads CASSHTRELGNEQFF. CDR3 bases: TGTGCCAGCAGTCACACCCGGGAACTTGGGAATGAGCAGTTCTTC. Full variable domain (remainder filled in from reference TRBV28 and TRBJ2-1): DVKVTQSSRYLVKRTGEKVFLECVQDMDHENMFWYRQDPGLGLRLIYFSYDVKMKEKGDIPEGYSVSREKKERFSLILESASTNQTSMYLCASSHTRELGNEQFFGPGTRLTVL.

This clone occurred a few times. The J gene is TRBJ2-7, the V gene TRBV4-3, with 9 bases that match TRBD2. Germline CDR1 is LGHNA and CDR2 is YSLEER. The CDR3 is made up of 17 amino acids. V shed 0 bases and J 2 bases; nucleotides not matched to a gene: 8. In nucleotides, the CDR3 is TGCGCCAGCAGCCAAGATCTGGGAGCGGGGGGAACCTACGAGCAGTACTTC. Protein product: CASSQDLGAGGTYEQYF.

The chain uses TRBV27 and TRBJ2-1, with TRBD2 matching 11 bases. The CDR3 totals 16 residues. Looked up from germline, CDR1 is MNHEY and CDR2 is SMNVEV (reference sequence). V shed 6 bases and J 4 bases; nucleotides not matched to a gene: 8. The CDR3 DNA reads TGTGCCAGCAGGGCTCCCGGGACTAGCGGATACAATGAGCAGTTCTTC. Protein product: CASRAPGTSGYNEQFF.

The V gene is TRBV4-1, the J gene TRBJ1-1; D is ambiguous. The V and J ends lost 4 bases and 1 base respectively, with 4 bases between them. This CDR3 is built from 12 residues. CDR1 MGHRA and CDR2 YSYEKL come from the germline V gene. In nucleotides, the CDR3 is TGCGCCAGCAGCCCCGGGAACACTGAAGCTTTCTTT. Protein product: CASSPGNTEAFF.

The J gene is TRBJ2-3, the V gene TRBV7-3; 7 nucleotides match TRBD2. The CDR3 is 15 residues long. With V trimmed by 2 bases and J by 0 bases, 2 bases remained unmatched. Germline V gene data show CDR1 as SGHTA and CDR2 as FQGTGA. CDR3 residues: CASSLGTTSTDTQYF. The CDR3 region has the DNA TGTGCCAGCAGCTTAGGGACTACCAGCACAGATACGCAGTATTTT.

The V gene is TRBV5-8, the J gene TRBJ2-3, with TRBD2 identical over 8 bases. Germline values: CDR1 SGHTS, CDR2 YDEGEE. V lost 5 bases, J lost 2 bases, and 7 bases stayed unmatched. The CDR3 contains 15 residues. The CDR3 nucleotides read TGTGCCAGCAGGGATCGGGGGGGGCACACAGATACGCAGTATTTT. This translates into CASRDRGGHTDTQYF.

The rearrangement links TRBV6-5 to TRBJ2-6; TRBD1 agrees at 8 bases. The CDR3 contains 16 residues. From germline, CDR1 is MNHEY and CDR2 SVGAGI. V shed 2 bases and J 2 bases; nucleotides not matched to a gene: 2. The CDR3 nucleotides read TGTGCCAGCAGTTACGCGGACAGGGCTGGGGCCAACGTCCTGACTTTC. As protein: CASSYADRAGANVLTF.

The chain recombines TRBV4-1 with TRBJ2-3, with 9 bases fitting TRBD1. Germline CDR1 is MGHRA and CDR2 is YSYEKL. V lost 3 bases, J lost 7 bases, and 20 bases stayed unmatched. This CDR3 is built from 19 residues. The DNA of the CDR3 is TGCGCCAGCAGCCATACACTTGCCGGGACAGGGCCTGCGCTTTATACGCAGTATTTT. Amino acid sequence: CASSHTLAGTGPALYTQYF.

The CDR3 loop reads CASSRTGGMASPLHF. The CDR3 nucleotides are TGTGCCAGCAGTCGGACAGGGGGGATGGCTTCACCCCTCCACTTT. The genes are TRBV6-5 and TRBJ1-6; the match to TRBD1 covers 10 bases. The V gene's germline CDR1 is MNHEY and CDR2 SVGAGI. The CDR3 has 15 amino acids. The V and J ends lost 5 bases and 9 bases, in that order; junction bases with no gene match: 7.

This chain links TRBV6-5 with TRBJ1-1, with 8 bases fitting TRBD1. Germline V gene sequence: CDR1 MNHEY, CDR2 SVGAGI. Trimming at V came to 6 bases and at J to 1 base, leaving 4 bases not matched to a gene. CDR3 size: 14 residues. CDR3: CASSLGQANTEAFF. CDR3 nucleotides: TGTGCCAGCAGCCTGGGACAGGCGAACACTGAAGCTTTCTTT.